This T cell receptor (beta chain) was identified in a study of T cells in Graves' hyperthyroidism and ophthalmopathy. Newly diagnosed patients aged 18 to 65 had hyperthyroidism of under 2 months' duration. This clonotype was found a few times. RNA transcripts served as the template for amplifying TCR beta CDR3 regions. A set of HTBI primers served as the primers for a first-round RT-PCR of the TCR CDR3. Using its own MiXCR run on the multiplex PCR reads, TCRdb lists one record per CDR3 protein. The table lists approximately 610,000 distinct CDR3 sequences, roughly 17% of them singletons. Sequencing was carried out using blood. The TCR was taken from a woman younger than 35 with Graves' hyperthyroidism.

The CDR3 DNA is TGCGCCAGCAGGCCCCCGGGACAGGCGACTAACACCGGGGAGCTGTTTTTT. It translates to CASRPPGQATNTGELFF. This chain uses TRBV5-1 with TRBJ2-2; 8 bases map to TRBD1. The CDR3 totals 17 residues. Germline V lookup: CDR1 SGHRS, CDR2 YFSETQ. Germline trimming cut 5 bases from V and 2 bases from J; bases unmatched to any gene: 11. The variable domain in full, completed from reference TRBV5-1 and TRBJ2-2, reads KAGVTQTPRYLIKTRGQQVTLSCSPISGHRSVSWYQQTPGQGLQFLFEYFSETQRNKGNFPGRFSGRQFSNSRSEMNVSTLELGDSALYLCASRPPGQATNTGELFFGEGSRLTVL.